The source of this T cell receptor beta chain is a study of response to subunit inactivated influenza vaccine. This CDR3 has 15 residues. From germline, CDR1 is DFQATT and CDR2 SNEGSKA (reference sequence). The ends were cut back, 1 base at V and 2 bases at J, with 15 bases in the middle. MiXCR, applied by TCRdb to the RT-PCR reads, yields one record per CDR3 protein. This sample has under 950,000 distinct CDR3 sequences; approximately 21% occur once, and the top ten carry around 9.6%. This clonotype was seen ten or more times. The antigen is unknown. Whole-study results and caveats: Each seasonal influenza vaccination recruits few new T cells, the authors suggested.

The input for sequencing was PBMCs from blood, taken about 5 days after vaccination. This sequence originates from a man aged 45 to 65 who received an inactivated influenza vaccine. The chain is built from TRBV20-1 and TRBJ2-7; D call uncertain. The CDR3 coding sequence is TGCAGTGCTAGAGGAAACAGAGATGCGACCTACGAGCAGTACTTC. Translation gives CSARGNRDATYEQYF.